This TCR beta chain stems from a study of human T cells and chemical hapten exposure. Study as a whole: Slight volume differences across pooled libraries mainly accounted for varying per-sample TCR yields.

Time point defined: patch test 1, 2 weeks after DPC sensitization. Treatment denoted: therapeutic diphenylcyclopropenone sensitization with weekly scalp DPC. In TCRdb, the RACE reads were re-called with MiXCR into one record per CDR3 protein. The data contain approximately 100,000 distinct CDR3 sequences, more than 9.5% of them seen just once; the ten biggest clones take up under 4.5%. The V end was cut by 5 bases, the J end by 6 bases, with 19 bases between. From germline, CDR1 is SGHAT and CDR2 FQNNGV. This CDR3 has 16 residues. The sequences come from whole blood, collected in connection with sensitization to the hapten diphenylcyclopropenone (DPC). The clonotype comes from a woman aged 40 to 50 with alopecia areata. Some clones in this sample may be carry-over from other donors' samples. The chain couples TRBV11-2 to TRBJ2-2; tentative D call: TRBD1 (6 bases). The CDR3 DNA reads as TGTGCCAGCAGCCCCCAGGCCGGACAGATCGCCGGGGAGCTGTTTTTT. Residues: CASSPQAGQIAGELFF.